These 27 T cell receptor beta chains were sequenced from one sample in a study of cytomegalovirus exposure and HLA in healthy donors (dated by TCRdb to about 2017). The library was obtained by the immunoSEQ multiplex PCR assay. This immuneACCESS table, as held by TCRdb, lists in-frame sequences with V and J called but not all clones. Of the missing ones, under half trace to an unresolved V gene in checked studies; the others have no known cause. The sample data list approximately 200,000 clones, and about 91% of these were observed just once. The ten biggest clones cover roughly 2.8% of the sample. Sequencing used PBMCs. All receptors derive from a woman aged 18-30 years in good health and CMV-seronegative.

This sequence joins TRBV5-3 and TRBJ2-7; TRBD2 matches 13 bases. TRBV5-3 counts as an open reading frame of uncertain function. CDR3 size: 15 residues. The V gene end was trimmed by 1 base and the J gene end by 6 bases; junction bases not matched to a gene: 4. CDR3 DNA: TGTGCCAGAAGCTTGAGACTAGCGGGAGGCCGCGAGCAGTACTTC. Encoded protein: CARSLRLAGGREQYF.

The J gene is TRBJ2-1, the V gene TRBV7-6; D unresolved. Trimming cost V 1 base and J 0 bases, with 7 bases left between them. Germline V gene lookup returns CDR1 SGHVS and CDR2 FNYEAQ. This CDR3 comprises 15 residues. CDR3 nucleotides: TGTGCCAGCAGCTTAGACAGTAGCTCCTACAATGAGCAGTTCTTC. Translating gives CASSLDSSSYNEQFF. The full variable domain, rest sourced from reference TRBV7-6 and TRBJ2-1, is GAGVSQSPRYKVTKRGQDVALRCDPISGHVSLYWYRQALGQGPEFLTYFNYEAQQDKSGLPNDRFSAERPEGSISTLTIQRTEQRDSAMYRCASSLDSSSYNEQFFGPGTRLTVL.

The genes are TRBV18 and TRBJ2-7; possibly TRBD1 for D (5 bases). Germline loops: CDR1 KGHSH, CDR2 LQKENI. V dropped 4 bases and J dropped 2 bases, with 9 bases sitting between them. This CDR3 has 13 amino acids. The CDR3 reads CASSLVQAYEQYF. CDR3 bases: TGTGCCAGCTCACTGGTACAGGCCTACGAGCAGTACTTC.

This clone was recorded only once. This chain joins TRBV28 and TRBJ2-7; D is uncertain. The CDR3 has 13 amino acids. Deletions cut 7 bases from V and 4 bases from J, with 14 bases between. CDR1 is MDHEN, CDR2 SYDVKM, per germline. Written as DNA, the CDR3 is TGTGCCAGCACCTATATTGACGGGTACGAGCAGTACTTC. It specifies CASTYIDGYEQYF.

This chain joins TRBV6-4 and TRBJ2-1; 11 nucleotides agree with TRBD2. CDR1 and CDR2 (germline): MRHNA, SNTAGT. The CDR3 contains 16 residues. Trimming took 0 bases from V and 6 from J; bases not matched to a gene: 4. CDR3 coding DNA: TGTGCCAGCAGTGACTCGACTAGCGGGGAAGTCAATGAGCAGTTCTTC. This codes for CASSDSTSGEVNEQFF.

This chain connects TRBV28 to TRBJ2-1; the match to TRBD2 covers 14 bases. The V gene end was trimmed by 6 bases and the J gene end by 7 bases; junction bases not matched to a gene: 8. Germline CDR1 MDHEN, CDR2 SYDVKM. CDR3 length: 16 amino acids. CDR3 loop: CASSNWGLAGVNEQFF. The CDR3 DNA sequence: TGTGCCAGCAGCAACTGGGGACTAGCGGGAGTTAATGAGCAGTTCTTC.

This clone was recorded a few times. This CDR3 is also generated by other DNA sequences in the sample. V and J are TRBV6-5 and TRBJ1-5; tentatively, D is TRBD1 (6 bases). Between the trimmed V and J ends, which lost 2 bases and 4 bases, there was a span of 6 bases. Germline CDR1 MNHEY, CDR2 SVGAGI. There are 13 residues in the CDR3. In DNA, the CDR3 is TGTGCCAGCAGTTACAGGGGGAATCAGCCCCAGCATTTT. It codes for CASSYRGNQPQHF.

V gene TRBV10-3 combines with J gene TRBJ1-2; D gene ambiguous. CDR1 ENHRY and CDR2 SYGVKD come from the germline V gene. The CDR3 spans 12 residues. V lost 3 bases, J lost 5 bases, and 7 bases lay in between. For the CDR3, the DNA is TGTGCCATCAGTGATACGGGATATGGCTACACCTTC. This sequence encodes CAISDTGYGYTF.

The chain employs TRBV7-9 and TRBJ1-1; 7 bases agree with TRBD1. CDR1 is SEHNR and CDR2 is FQNEAQ in the germline V gene (reference sequence). There are 14 residues in the CDR3. V gave up 5 bases and J gave up 4 bases; unmatched junction bases: 7. CDR3 sequence: CASSLRQGGTEAFF. The CDR3 DNA is TGTGCCAGCAGCCTCCGACAGGGAGGCACTGAAGCTTTCTTT.

J is TRBJ1-2 and V is TRBV19; the match to TRBD1 covers 8 bases. The germline V gene has CDR1 LNHDA and CDR2 SQIVND (reference sequence). CDR3 length: 14 residues. V shed 3 bases, J shed 5 bases, and the junction held 5 bases outside the gene matches. The CDR3 region has the DNA TGTGCCAGTAGTATTGGGGACAGGAGTTATGGCTACACCTTC. Amino acids: CASSIGDRSYGYTF.

The CDR3 is CASSLVAVQETQYF. CDR3 bases: TGTGCCAGCAGCTTGGTAGCAGTCCAAGAGACCCAGTACTTC. The genes are TRBV5-4 and TRBJ2-5, with no clear D. The V end lost 0 bases, the J end lost 1 base, and 7 bases lay between the germline ends. CDR1 and CDR2 from the germline V gene are SGHNT and YYREEE (reference sequence). The CDR3 is made up of 14 amino acids.

The chain employs TRBV6-1 and TRBJ1-3; D unclear. The CDR3 is 15 amino acids. Trimming removed 0 bases from V and 0 bases from J, with 6 bases in between. Germline lookup yields CDR1 MNHNS and CDR2 SASEGT. The CDR3 region has the DNA TGTGCCAGCAGTGAAGCCCACTTCTCTGGAAACACCATATATTTT. Translating gives CASSEAHFSGNTIYF.

The rearrangement uses TRBV6-6 and TRBJ2-1; TRBD1 is a possible D gene (6 bases). The V end lost 2 bases, the J end lost 3 bases, and 11 bases lay between the germline ends. Germline CDR1 is MNHNY and CDR2 is SVGAGI (reference sequence). This CDR3 region has 15 residues. The CDR3 loop reads CASSYPTGNYNEQFF. The CDR3 DNA reads TGTGCCAGCAGTTACCCTACAGGGAACTACAATGAGCAGTTCTTC.

The chain links TRBV30 to TRBJ1-4; 7 nucleotides line up with TRBD1. J was trimmed by 5 bases and V by 2 bases; bases with no gene match: 2. The V gene's germline CDR1 is GTSNPN and CDR2 SVGIG (reference sequence). The CDR3 spans 13 residues. The chain's CDR3 is CAWSPGQNEKLFF. DNA for the CDR3: TGTGCCTGGAGTCCGGGACAGAATGAAAAACTGTTTTTT.

V usage is TRBV4-3 and J usage is TRBJ2-7, with a possible D match to TRBD2 (5 bases). Trimming removed 2 bases at V and 5 bases at J, with 13 bases between. The germline V gene encodes CDR1 LGHNA and CDR2 YSLEER. The CDR3 extends over 14 amino acids. CDR3 sequence (DNA): TGCGCCAGCAGCCAACTACTCTCTAGCCACGAGCAGTACTTC. This translates into CASSQLLSSHEQYF.

This clone was found once. V gene TRBV5-6 combines with J gene TRBJ2-5; the match to TRBD2 covers 9 bases. The CDR3 sequence is 17 residues long. CDR1 and CDR2 from the germline V gene are SGHDT and YYEEEE. Trimming at V came to 1 base and at J to 4 bases, leaving 11 bases not matched to a gene. The CDR3 here is CASSLWAGGPEGETQYF. The CDR3 DNA is TGTGCCAGCAGCTTGTGGGCGGGAGGGCCGGAGGGAGAGACCCAGTACTTC.

This clone appeared once. The gene calls are TRBV18 and TRBJ2-1; 9 bases line up with TRBD2. Trimming removed 3 bases from V and 7 bases from J; junction bases left unmatched: 1. Germline lookup yields CDR1 KGHSH and CDR2 LQKENI. The CDR3 consists of 13 residues. CDR3: CASSPGLANEQFF. CDR3 in DNA: TGTGCCAGCTCACCGGGACTAGCAAATGAGCAGTTCTTC.

This rearrangement joins TRBV4-1 to TRBJ2-7, with D maybe TRBD1 (5 bases). CDR1 MGHRA and CDR2 YSYEKL come from the germline V gene. V dropped 0 bases and J dropped 7 bases, with 16 bases sitting between them. The CDR3 length is 15 residues. The CDR3 sequence is CASSQENRRAGEQYF. The DNA of the CDR3 is TGCGCCAGCAGCCAAGAAAACCGACGAGCAGGGGAGCAGTACTTC.

This clone was seen at least ten times. The chain links TRBV4-2 to TRBJ1-4; 9 nucleotides line up with TRBD1. CDR1 is LGHNA and CDR2 is YNFKEQ in the germline V gene. The CDR3 is 16 amino acids. The V gene end was trimmed by 0 bases and the J gene end by 7 bases; junction bases not matched to a gene: 6. This chain's CDR3 is CASSQDSGTGSEKLFF. CDR3 bases: TGTGCCAGCAGCCAAGATTCCGGGACAGGGAGTGAAAAACTGTTTTTT.

The chain recombines TRBV9 with TRBJ1-4; D is perhaps TRBD1 (5 bases). The CDR3 covers 15 residues. Trimming cost V 0 bases and J 10 bases, with 16 bases left between them. CDR1 and CDR2 from the germline V gene are SGDLS and YYNGEE. CDR3 loop: CASSVGGDWSGKLFF. CDR3 nucleotide sequence: TGTGCCAGCAGCGTAGGGGGGGACTGGTCTGGAAAACTGTTTTTT.

The CDR3 here is CASSLVEVETQYF. Here the CDR3 DNA reads TGTGCCAGCAGCTTAGTGGAGGTAGAGACCCAGTACTTC. This chain links TRBV7-6 with TRBJ2-5; TRBD2 is a possible D gene (5 bases). The CDR3 runs to 13 residues. In germline, CDR1 is SGHVS, CDR2 FNYEAQ. Between the trimmed V and J ends, which lost 1 base and 4 bases, there was a span of 7 bases.

The chain links TRBV6-5 to TRBJ2-2, with 11 bases matching TRBD1. The CDR3 consists of 15 residues. Trimming removed 6 bases from V and 10 bases from J; junction bases left unmatched: 10. The germline V gene has CDR1 MNHEY and CDR2 SVGAGI. The CDR3 protein is CASSLDRGRQVELFF. DNA for the CDR3: TGTGCCAGCAGCCTGGACAGGGGGCGTCAGGTGGAGCTGTTTTTT.

This chain links TRBV6-5 with TRBJ2-7; weak D call: TRBD2 (5 bases). The CDR3 has 11 amino acids. Germline-derived CDR1 and CDR2 are MNHEY and SVGAGI. V was cut by 7 bases and J by 6 bases, with 10 bases left in between. The CDR3 sequence: CASTQEGEQYF. CDR3 in DNA: TGTGCCAGCACCCAAGAGGGCGAGCAGTACTTC.

V is TRBV30 and J is TRBJ2-1, with 7 bases lining up with TRBD1. Germline assignment: CDR1 GTSNPN and CDR2 SVGIG (reference sequence). The CDR3 runs to 11 residues. Trimming cost V 4 bases and J 12 bases; bases outside gene matches: 6. The CDR3 protein is CAWMGPGGQFF. The CDR3 coding sequence is TGTGCCTGGATGGGACCAGGGGGGCAGTTCTTC.

The rearrangement joins TRBV4-2 to TRBJ2-3; tentative D call: TRBD2 (5 bases). Germline V gene sequence: CDR1 LGHNA, CDR2 YNFKEQ. The CDR3 runs 17 residues. The V and J ends lost 1 base and 3 bases respectively, with 17 bases between them. This CDR3 reads CASSQGGAVLPTDTQYF. The CDR3 DNA is TGTGCCAGCAGCCAAGGGGGAGCGGTCCTGCCTACAGATACGCAGTATTTT.

The V call is TRBV5-1, the J call TRBJ2-1, with 13 nucleotides matching TRBD2. The CDR3 spans 15 residues. Trimming cost V 4 bases and J 5 bases; bases outside gene matches: 3. Germline V gives CDR1 SGHRS, CDR2 YFSETQ. CDR3 loop: CASSAGLAGHNEQFF. The CDR3 DNA is TGCGCCAGCAGCGCGGGACTAGCGGGACACAATGAGCAGTTCTTC.

CDR3 bases: TGTGCCAGCAGCCAGGGTACATTTAACTATGGCTACACCTTC. Translating gives CASSQGTFNYGYTF. V and J are TRBV11-2 and TRBJ1-2; possible D gene TRBD1, 5 bases. V was cut by 5 bases and J by 1 base, with 11 bases left in between. The CDR3 length is 14 residues. The V gene's germline CDR1 is SGHAT and CDR2 FQNNGV.